The 10 T cell receptor beta chains reported below all come from one sample, sequenced in a study of patients and donors after allogeneic stem cell transplantation. A single record per CDR3 protein comes from TCRdb applying MiXCR to the RT-PCR reads. The data contain approximately 430,000 distinct CDR3 sequences, roughly 17% of them singletons. Source material: blood, either unsorted or a sorted T cell fraction (not recorded which). The receptors were sampled from a human donor who was either an allogeneic HSCT recipient or a stem cell or donor lymphocyte infusion donor (not recorded which). It is not recorded whose cells these are; they may come from a transplant donor.

V usage is TRBV6-1 and J usage is TRBJ1-1; D gene unclear. Germline CDR1 is MNHNS and CDR2 is SASEGT. V was shortened by 2 bases and J by 0 bases, with 16 bases between the two germline ends. CDR3 size: 17 residues. The chain's CDR3 is CASSEPWVSSLNTEAFF. DNA for the CDR3: TGTGCCAGCAGTGAACCGTGGGTATCCTCACTGAACACTGAAGCTTTCTTT.

The chain's CDR3 is CASSSSGTSGGYQETQYF. The CDR3 nucleotides are TGTGCCAGCAGCTCATCCGGGACTAGCGGGGGGTACCAAGAGACCCAGTACTTC. This rearrangement joins TRBV13 to TRBJ2-5, with 15 positions matching TRBD2. V shed 4 bases and J 0 bases; nucleotides not matched to a gene: 6. The CDR3 contains 18 residues. Looked up from germline, CDR1 is PRHDT and CDR2 is FYEKMQ (reference sequence).

This clonotype was recorded a few times. The chain carries TRBV5-6 and TRBJ1-1; D is possibly TRBD1 (6 bases). Germline CDR1 and CDR2: SGHDT and YYEEEE. Trimming left V 3 bases short and J 0 bases short, with 24 bases between. This CDR3 comprises 19 residues. CDR3 sequence (DNA): TGTGCCAGCAGCTCCTATGGGGGGACACCGGTGCTTCTGAACACTGAAGCTTTCTTT. Translation gives CASSSYGGTPVLLNTEAFF. Complete variable domain (other parts from reference TRBV5-6 and TRBJ1-1): DAGVTQSPTHLIKTRGQQVTLRCSPKSGHDTVSWYQQALGQGPQFIFQYYEEEERQRGNFPDRFSGHQFPNYSSELNVNALLLGDSALYLCASSSYGGTPVLLNTEAFFGQGTRLTVV.

The V call is TRBV20-1, the J call TRBJ2-3; a possible D gene is TRBD1 (6 bases). V was pared by 1 base and J by 2 bases, with 19 bases between. Per the germline V gene, CDR1 is DFQATT and CDR2 is SNEGSKA (reference sequence). CDR3 length equals 17 residues. The DNA for the CDR3 is TGCAGTGCTAGAGTGGGTTACAGGGATCCCCACACAGATACGCAGTATTTT. Protein: CSARVGYRDPHTDTQYF.

This clonotype showed up just a few times. The chain uses TRBV20-1 and TRBJ2-1; TRBD2 matches 8 bases. The CDR3 has 15 amino acids. The V gene's germline CDR1 is DFQATT and CDR2 SNEGSKA (reference sequence). The CDR3 DNA sequence: TGCAGATCCCCGGGACTAGTCCGGTTAACCAATGAGCAGTTCTTC. This encodes CRSPGLVRLTNEQFF.

In regard to this clonotype: A read error may be the cause here, since a much bigger clone is one base away. The CDR3 protein is CSATRLEYYGYTF. The CDR3 DNA follows: TGCAGTGCCACCCGACTGGAGTACTATGGCTACACCTTC. The chain carries TRBV20-1 and TRBJ1-2; no clear D gene. The CDR3 is made up of 13 amino acids. V was shortened by 6 bases and J by 3 bases, with 14 bases between the two germline ends. From germline, CDR1 is DFQATT and CDR2 SNEGSKA (reference sequence).

Many counts were recorded for this clonotype. The chain links TRBV4-1 to TRBJ1-3, with D possibly being TRBD1 (6 bases). The CDR3 spans 18 residues. CDR1 is MGHRA, CDR2 YSYEKL, per germline. The germline V and J ends were trimmed by 6 bases and 0 bases, with 21 bases remaining between them. The CDR3 nucleotides read TGCGCCAGCAGACAATACGGAGGCGCGACAGGCTCTGGAAACACCATATATTTT. This sequence encodes CASRQYGGATGSGNTIYF.

This clonotype was observed a few times. The genes are TRBV20-1 and TRBJ2-2; D unclear. The CDR3 has 14 residues. The V end lost 3 bases, the J end lost 3 bases, and 11 bases lay between the germline ends. CDR1 DFQATT and CDR2 SNEGSKA come from the germline V gene (reference sequence). This CDR3 reads CSASARRYTGELFF. As DNA, the CDR3 is TGCAGTGCTAGTGCTAGACGTTACACCGGGGAGCTGTTTTTT.

J is TRBJ2-7 and V is TRBV4-3; possibly TRBD1 for D (6 bases). Germline V gene data show CDR1 as LGHNA and CDR2 as YSLEER. The CDR3 is made up of 14 amino acids. The germline V and J ends were trimmed by 1 base and 6 bases, with 13 bases remaining between them. Here the CDR3 reads CASSQVQGTAEQYF. DNA for the CDR3: TGCGCCAGCAGCCAAGTACAGGGTACGGCCGAGCAGTACTTC.

This clonotype turned up a few times. The V call is TRBV24-1, the J call TRBJ2-2; TRBD1 matches 8 bases. The CDR3 sequence is 15 residues long. Germline CDR1 reads KGHDR; CDR2 reads SFDVKD. The V gene end was trimmed by 9 bases and the J gene end by 4 bases; junction bases not matched to a gene: 9. In DNA form, the CDR3 reads TGTGCCACCGGGCCAGGGGGCGCCGGCACCGGGGAGCTGTTTTTT. Amino acids: CATGPGGAGTGELFF.